This T cell receptor beta chain was documented in a study of cytomegalovirus exposure and HLA in healthy donors. The study, taken as a whole, reports: According to reports, the classifier identified cytomegalovirus status with high specificity and sensitivity.

Germline loops: CDR1 SGHTA, CDR2 FQGNSA. This CDR3 has 16 amino acids. The V and J ends lost 5 bases and 5 bases, in that order; junction bases with no gene match: 12. A note on this clone: Its antigen is as yet unknown.

Primers for the PCR totalled 60 Vbeta and 13 Jbeta. TCRdb's table, derived via immunoSEQ multiplex PCR, lists solely in-frame clones and lacks some. The repertoire includes 200,000 to 300,000 clones, 84% of them detected once, and roughly 2% sits in the top ten. This clonotype originated in a woman aged 40 to 50 in good health and CMV-seropositive. The chain recombines TRBV7-2 with TRBJ2-5; 9 bases are shared with TRBD2. Sample: PBMCs. The CDR3 spells CASSTRASGIPETQYF. The CDR3 coding sequence is TGTGCCAGCAGCACCCGGGCTAGCGGGATCCCTGAGACCCAGTACTTC.